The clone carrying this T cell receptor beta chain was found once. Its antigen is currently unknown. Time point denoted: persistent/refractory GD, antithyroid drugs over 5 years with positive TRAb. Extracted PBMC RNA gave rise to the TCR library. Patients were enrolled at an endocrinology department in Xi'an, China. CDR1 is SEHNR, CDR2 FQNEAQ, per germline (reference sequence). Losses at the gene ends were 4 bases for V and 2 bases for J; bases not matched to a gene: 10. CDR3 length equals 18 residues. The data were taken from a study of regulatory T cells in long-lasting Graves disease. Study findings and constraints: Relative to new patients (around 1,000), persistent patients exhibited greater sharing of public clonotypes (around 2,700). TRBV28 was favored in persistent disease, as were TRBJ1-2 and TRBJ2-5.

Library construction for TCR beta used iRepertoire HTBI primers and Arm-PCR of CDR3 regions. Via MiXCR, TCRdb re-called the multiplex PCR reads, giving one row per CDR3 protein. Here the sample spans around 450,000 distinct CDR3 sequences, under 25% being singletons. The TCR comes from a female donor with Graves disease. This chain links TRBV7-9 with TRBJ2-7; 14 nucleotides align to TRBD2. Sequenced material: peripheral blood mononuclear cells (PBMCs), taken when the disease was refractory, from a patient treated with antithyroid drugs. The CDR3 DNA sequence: TGTGCCAGCAGCTCGGGACTAGCGGGAGAAGGGACGCCCTACGAGCAGTACTTC. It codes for CASSSGLAGEGTPYEQYF.